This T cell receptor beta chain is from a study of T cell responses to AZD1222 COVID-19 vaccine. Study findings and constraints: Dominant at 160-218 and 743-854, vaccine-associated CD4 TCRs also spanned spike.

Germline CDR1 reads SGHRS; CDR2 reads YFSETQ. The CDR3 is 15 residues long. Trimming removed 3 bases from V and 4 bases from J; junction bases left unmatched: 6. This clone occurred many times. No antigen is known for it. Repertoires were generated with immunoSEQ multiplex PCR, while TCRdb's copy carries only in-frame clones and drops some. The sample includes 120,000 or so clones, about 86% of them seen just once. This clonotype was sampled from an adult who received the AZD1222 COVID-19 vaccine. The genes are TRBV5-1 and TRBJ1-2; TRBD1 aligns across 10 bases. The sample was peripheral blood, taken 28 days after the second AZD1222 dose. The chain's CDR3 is CASSWGTGAAYGYTF. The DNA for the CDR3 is TGCGCCAGCAGCTGGGGGACAGGGGCCGCCTATGGCTACACCTTC.